This T cell receptor beta chain was found in a study of beta chain features in type 1 diabetes. Study in general: Age, gender and cell yields were similar between patients and healthy donors.

The isolated RNA, all of it, was reverse transcribed, so expressed TCRB transcripts were what got sequenced. Repertoires were generated with immunoSEQ multiplex PCR, while TCRdb's copy carries only in-frame clones and drops some. The top ten hold approximately 0.022% of the sample, which has under 850,000 clones, 13% seen once. To note about this clone: No antigen is known for it.

The V gene end was trimmed by 4 bases and the J gene end by 3 bases; junction bases not matched to a gene: 7. Germline CDR1 reads SGHTA; CDR2 reads FQGTGA. The CDR3 spans 15 residues. Findings of the study overall: A moderate, significant TCRB CDR3 shortening appeared in type 1 diabetes across four CD4+ subsets.

Sample: naive CD4+ T cells from blood. This sequence originates from a man in his late teens or twenties with type 1 diabetes. The rearrangement joins TRBV7-3 to TRBJ2-3; 7 nucleotides agree with TRBD2. The CDR3 bases are TGTGCCAGCAGCTACAGCGGGACTAATACAGATACGCAGTATTTT. The encoded protein is CASSYSGTNTDTQYF.